The 3 T cell receptor beta chains listed next were all sequenced from one sample in a study of immune cell composition in non-small cell lung cancer (dated by TCRdb to about 2017). Receptors were amplified or captured by the immunoSEQ multiplex PCR assay. Imported from immuneACCESS, the table was reduced by TCRdb to in-frame sequences with V and J called. These copies leave out some clones; in studies compared against another copy, an unresolved V gene accounts for under half, and the cause of the remainder is not known. This sample gives approximately 3,000 clones in total; about 80% of them show up just once. Of the sample, 4% falls within the top ten clones. The specimen sequenced was lung tumor tissue. These receptors all come from a human donor with non-small cell lung cancer.

The V gene is TRBV15, the J gene TRBJ2-1, with D maybe TRBD1 (6 bases). The V gene lost 1 base and the J gene lost 2 bases, with 9 bases spanning the gap. Germline loops: CDR1 LNHNV, CDR2 YYDKDF (reference sequence). The CDR3 sequence is 15 residues long. The CDR3 DNA reads TGTGCCACCAGCAGAGGACAGGAGGCCTACAATGAGCAGTTCTTC. Its translation: CATSRGQEAYNEQFF. The complete variable domain, with remaining parts taken from reference TRBV15 and TRBJ2-1, reads DAMVIQNPRYQVTQFGKPVTLSCSQTLNHNVMYWYQQKSSQAPKLLFHYYDKDFNNEADTPDNFQSRRPNTSFCFLDIRSPGLGDTAMYLCATSRGQEAYNEQFFGPGTRLTVL.

CDR3 coding DNA: TGTGCCAGCTCACCACAGGGGGACAATCAGCCCCAGCATTTT. It yields the protein CASSPQGDNQPQHF. The V call is TRBV18, the J call TRBJ1-5, with D possibly TRBD1 on 6 matching bases. Germline CDR1 is KGHSH and CDR2 is LQKENI. V dropped 1 base and J dropped 3 bases, with 7 bases sitting between them. This CDR3 contains 14 residues.

This chain links TRBV10-3 with TRBJ2-1; TRBD2 matches 13 bases. Germline V CDR1 and CDR2: ENHRY, SYGVKD. V lost 5 bases, J lost 15 bases, and 22 bases stayed unmatched. CDR3 length: 18 amino acids. CDR3 nucleotides: TGTGCCATCAGTCGCGCAGCCACTAGCGGGGGGGAGGTAATTCTTAGGTTCTTC. It translates to CAISRAATSGGEVILRFF.